These 13 T cell receptor beta chains were sequenced from one sample in a study of T-cell memory formation after mild COVID-19. TCRdb reanalysed the 5' RACE reads using MiXCR and keeps one entry per CDR3 protein. This sample carries hundreds of thousands of distinct CDR3 sequences, 20% of them seen once, and the ten largest clones take 7.5% to 9.5%. The sequenced sample consisted of PBMCs or a T cell subset sorted from them (not recorded which). The receptors shown here come from an adult woman who had mild COVID-19 (a few samples of this study predate the infection). Cell type and time point are not known.

J is TRBJ2-2 and V is TRBV19; a weak D match, TRBD1 (6 bases). The ends were cut back, 7 bases at V and 4 bases at J, with 10 bases in the middle. This CDR3 is built from 13 residues. CDR1 and CDR2 (germline): LNHDA, SQIVND (reference sequence). CDR3 region: CASTTGRTGELFF. DNA for the CDR3: TGTGCCAGTACTACAGGGCGCACCGGGGAGCTGTTTTTT.

This clonotype was seen a few times. J is TRBJ2-3 and V is TRBV18; D perhaps matches TRBD1 (6 bases). Between the trimmed V and J ends, which lost 0 bases and 0 bases, there was a span of 10 bases. The CDR3 totals 16 residues. Germline V lookup: CDR1 KGHSH, CDR2 LQKENI. The DNA of the CDR3 is TGTGCCAGCTCACCACCAGGGGGAATTAGCACAGATACGCAGTATTTT. Protein sequence: CASSPPGGISTDTQYF.

The chain uses TRBV7-9 and TRBJ1-2; D might be TRBD1 (6 bases). The CDR3 has 14 amino acids. CDR1 and CDR2 from the germline V gene are SEHNR and FQNEAQ (reference sequence). Trimming stripped 3 bases from V and 6 bases from J, with 14 bases between. CDR3 in amino acids: CASSFPQGSDGYTF. CDR3 in DNA: TGTGCCAGCAGCTTCCCCCAGGGGTCTGATGGCTACACCTTC.

This clonotype occurred a few times. This chain uses TRBV20-1 with TRBJ2-7; D not resolved. V lost 3 bases and J lost 6, with 9 bases in between. The germline V gene has CDR1 DFQATT and CDR2 SNEGSKA (reference sequence). This CDR3 is 11 amino acids long. The CDR3 is CSARSLAEQYF. The CDR3 bases are TGCAGTGCTAGGAGTCTTGCCGAGCAGTACTTC.

This clonotype was seen a few times. This chain joins TRBV5-1 and TRBJ2-1; D is ambiguous. V dropped 5 bases and J dropped 0 bases, with 9 bases sitting between them. Germline V gene sequence: CDR1 SGHRS, CDR2 YFSETQ. This CDR3 has 14 residues. CDR3 sequence: CASSKDDSYNEQFF. The CDR3 coding sequence is TGCGCCAGCAGTAAGGACGACTCCTACAATGAGCAGTTCTTC.

V usage is TRBV20-1 and J usage is TRBJ2-7, with D maybe TRBD1 (6 bases). The CDR3 has 17 residues. The germline V gene encodes CDR1 DFQATT and CDR2 SNEGSKA (reference sequence). Trimming took 1 base from V and 0 from J, leaving 19 bases between them. The CDR3 bases are TGCAGTGCTAGAGTCTTTCATGGGGGCGAAGGCTCCTACGAGCAGTACTTC. Protein sequence: CSARVFHGGEGSYEQYF.

There are a few counts of this clonotype. The chain is built from TRBV7-9 and TRBJ2-7; 8 positions agree with TRBD1. CDR1 SEHNR and CDR2 FQNEAQ come from the germline V gene (reference sequence). The length of the CDR3 is 15 residues. V dropped 2 bases and J dropped 5; count of bases not matched to a gene: 8. The CDR3 region has the DNA TGTGCCAGCAGCTTACAGGACAGGGTCTTCGACGAGCAGTACTTC. Protein product: CASSLQDRVFDEQYF. Based on the CDR3 plus reference TRBV7-9 and TRBJ2-7, the full variable domain is DTGVSQNPRHKITKRGQNVTFRCDPISEHNRLYWYRQTLGQGPEFLTYFQNEAQLEKSRLLSDRFSAERPKGSFSTLEIQRTEQGDSAMYLCASSLQDRVFDEQYFGPGTRLTVT.

This clonotype was picked up a small number of times. The chain combines TRBV9 with TRBJ2-1, with TRBD1 identical over 12 bases. The CDR3 is 17 residues long. The V gene end was trimmed by 7 bases and the J gene end by 6 bases; junction bases not matched to a gene: 14. Germline loops: CDR1 SGDLS, CDR2 YYNGEE. CDR3 bases: TGTGCCAGCTCAAGAATTGGGGGACAGGGGGCGGGCAATGAGCAGTTCTTC. Its translation is CASSRIGGQGAGNEQFF. Filled out from reference TRBV9 and TRBJ2-1, the complete variable domain reads DSGVTQTPKHLITATGQRVTLRCSPRSGDLSVYWYQQSLDQGLQFLIQYYNGEERAKGNILERFSAQQFPDLHSELNLSSLELGDSALYFCASSRIGGQGAGNEQFFGPGTRLTVL.

This clonotype turned up a few times. The chain combines TRBV20-1 with TRBJ2-5, with TRBD2 identical over 7 bases. The V gene's germline CDR1 is DFQATT and CDR2 SNEGSKA (reference sequence). The V gene end was trimmed by 1 base and the J gene end by 5 bases; junction bases not matched to a gene: 10. The CDR3 extends over 15 amino acids. This CDR3 is CSARVRGGRLETQYF. The CDR3 DNA follows: TGCAGTGCTAGAGTTCGCGGGGGTAGACTTGAGACCCAGTACTTC.

In its sample, this clonotype was seen a few times. The genes are TRBV4-3 and TRBJ1-3, with D unclear. In germline, CDR1 is LGHNA, CDR2 YSLEER. The CDR3 length is 15 residues. Deletions cut 0 bases from V and 4 bases from J, with 10 bases between. DNA for the CDR3: TGCGCCAGCAGCCAAGAGGCCCGTGGAGGAAACACCATATATTTT. The encoded protein is CASSQEARGGNTIYF.

The chain is built from TRBV7-2 and TRBJ2-5; 7 bases line up with TRBD2. Trimming took 5 bases from V and 7 from J; bases not matched to a gene: 19. The CDR3 extends over 17 amino acids. Germline CDR1 is SGHTA and CDR2 is FQGNSA. DNA for the CDR3: TGTGCCAGCAGCAGACAAGGGCGCGGGGGTTACCCCGGGACCCAGTACTTC. This translates into CASSRQGRGGYPGTQYF. The variable domain in full, completed from reference TRBV7-2 and TRBJ2-5, reads GAGVSQSPSNKVTEKGKDVELRCDPISGHTALYWYRQSLGQGLEFLIYFQGNSAPDKSGLPSDRFSAERTGGSVSTLTIQRTQQEDSAVYLCASSRQGRGGYPGTQYFGPGTRLLVL.

This clonotype appeared a few times. The chain has TRBV7-6 and TRBJ2-4, with TRBD1 as a possible D gene (6 bases). Trimming pared 1 base from V and 6 bases from J, leaving 13 bases between. From germline, CDR1 is SGHVS and CDR2 FNYEAQ. This CDR3 comprises 15 residues. CDR3 sequence reads: CASSLGGREGNIQYF. CDR3 in DNA: TGTGCCAGCAGCTTAGGGGGGCGCGAAGGAAACATTCAGTACTTC.

At least ten counts were recorded for this clonotype. This chain links TRBV5-5 with TRBJ1-1; maybe TRBD1 (5 bases). CDR3 size: 14 residues. In germline, CDR1 is SGHKS, CDR2 YYEKEE (reference sequence). The V gene lost 1 base and the J gene lost 4 bases, with 11 bases spanning the gap. CDR3 region: CASSLSGGSTEAFF. CDR3 nucleotides: TGTGCCAGCAGCTTGTCCGGGGGGAGCACTGAAGCTTTCTTT.